These 25 T cell receptor beta chains share one sample of origin, sequenced in a study of CD8+CD57+ T cells in acquired aplastic anemia. Profiling of TCR beta VDJ combinations and CDR3 sequences used genomic DNA as template. From the reads, TCRdb called clonotypes with MiXCR, one entry per CDR3 protein. The table lists around 200,000 distinct CDR3 sequences, about half of them singletons. It was patients with CD8+CD57+ cell expansion by flow cytometry who were chosen for sequencing. Material: sorted CD4+, CD8+, or CD8+CD57+ T cells (not recorded which) from PBMCs. Every receptor here comes from a human donor with aplastic anemia.

A note on this clonotype: The junction departs from the called germline gene at one end, perhaps through a read error. The V gene is TRBV20-1, the J gene TRBJ2-5; TRBD1 matches 10 bases. The CDR3 covers 16 residues. CDR1 and CDR2 from the germline V gene are DFQATT and SNEGSKA (reference sequence). The CDR3 DNA follows: TGCGGTGCGTCGGACCGAAGGACAGGGGGAGGAGAGACCCAGTACTTC. It encodes CGASDRRTGGGETQYF.

The gene calls are TRBV18 and TRBJ1-5; weak D call: TRBD1 (5 bases). Germline CDR1 reads KGHSH; CDR2 reads LQKENI. The CDR3 loop spans 17 amino acids. V gave up 3 bases and J gave up 2 bases, with 17 bases separating them. The CDR3 DNA follows: TGTGCCAGCTCACCGGCACAACTGAGGGACCGCAATCAGCCCCAGCATTTT. Amino acid sequence: CASSPAQLRDRNQPQHF.

This clonotype was detected many times. The chain links TRBV28 to TRBJ2-7; D is uncertain. Germline V lookup: CDR1 MDHEN, CDR2 SYDVKM. The CDR3 covers 12 residues. V lost 2 bases to trimming and J lost 9 bases, with 11 bases between them. In nucleotides, the CDR3 is TGTGCCAGCAGTTTACCCCGACACGGGCAGTACTTC. It codes for CASSLPRHGQYF.

In its sample, this clonotype was seen a few times. The chain is built from TRBV15 and TRBJ2-7; TRBD2 agrees at 8 bases. J was trimmed by 5 bases and V by 1 base; bases with no gene match: 4. This CDR3 is 14 amino acids long. In germline, CDR1 is LNHNV, CDR2 YYDKDF (reference sequence). CDR3 region: CATSRVRGGNEQYF. The DNA for the CDR3 is TGTGCCACCAGCAGAGTACGGGGGGGCAACGAGCAGTACTTC.

This clonotype was detected ten times or more. The chain couples TRBV5-1 to TRBJ2-7; 10 bases map to TRBD1. V shed 4 bases and J 5 bases; nucleotides not matched to a gene: 6. Germline V gives CDR1 SGHRS, CDR2 YFSETQ. The CDR3 runs 14 residues. CDR3 in amino acids: CASSPGQGLHEQYF. The CDR3 DNA is TGCGCCAGCAGCCCGGGACAGGGGTTGCACGAGCAGTACTTC.

This chain joins TRBV7-3 and TRBJ1-2, with 8 positions matching TRBD1. The germline CDR1 and CDR2 sequences are SGHTA and FQGTGA. V shed 8 bases and J 8 bases; nucleotides not matched to a gene: 13. This CDR3 is 14 amino acids long. The CDR3 sequence is CASVYETGEDGYTF. The CDR3, as DNA: TGTGCCAGCGTGTATGAGACAGGGGAAGACGGCTACACCTTC.

This clonotype appeared a single time. This sequence joins TRBV19 and TRBJ1-5; D is possibly TRBD1 (5 bases). This CDR3 contains 13 residues. V dropped 7 bases and J dropped 7 bases, with 14 bases sitting between them. Germline assignment: CDR1 LNHDA and CDR2 SQIVND (reference sequence). Here the CDR3 DNA reads TGTGCCAGTAACGGGGGAATGAGCCAGCCCCAGCATTTT. It encodes CASNGGMSQPQHF.

The chain links TRBV9 to TRBJ2-1; 13 nucleotides agree with TRBD2. The J segment lost 4 bases and the V segment lost 3 bases, leaving 10 bases of the junction unmatched. The CDR3 loop spans 18 amino acids. Germline V CDR1 and CDR2: SGDLS, YYNGEE. This chain's CDR3 is CASSDPGLAGFGYNEQFF. As DNA, the CDR3 is TGTGCCAGCAGCGACCCGGGACTAGCGGGATTTGGATACAATGAGCAGTTCTTC.

This clonotype occurred a few times. The chain couples TRBV7-9 to TRBJ1-1; 11 bases are shared with TRBD1. CDR1 SEHNR and CDR2 FQNEAQ come from the germline V gene (reference sequence). V dropped 5 bases and J dropped 5; count of bases not matched to a gene: 4. The length of the CDR3 is 14 residues. The CDR3 protein is CASSTGTGGTEAFF. The CDR3, as DNA: TGTGCCAGCAGCACCGGGACAGGGGGGACTGAAGCTTTCTTT. Filled out from reference TRBV7-9 and TRBJ1-1, the complete variable domain reads DTGVSQNPRHKITKRGQNVTFRCDPISEHNRLYWYRQTLGQGPEFLTYFQNEAQLEKSRLLSDRFSAERPKGSFSTLEIQRTEQGDSAMYLCASSTGTGGTEAFFGQGTRLTVV.

This clonotype was seen repeatedly, ten times or more. The chain is built from TRBV3-1 and TRBJ1-5; D perhaps matches TRBD1 (5 bases). CDR3 length: 15 amino acids. V was shortened by 0 bases and J by 6 bases, with 12 bases between the two germline ends. The germline gives CDR1 LGHDT, CDR2 YNNKEL (reference sequence). Written as DNA, the CDR3 is TGTGCCAGCAGCCAAGAATCAGGGTACAGTCAGCCCCAGCATTTT. It is translated as CASSQESGYSQPQHF.

This clonotype was found a few times. The chain has TRBV6-1 and TRBJ2-1; TRBD2 might be the D (6 bases). V was shortened by 2 bases and J by 8 bases, with 16 bases between the two germline ends. CDR3 size: 15 residues. CDR1 is MNHNS and CDR2 is SASEGT in the germline V gene. CDR3 nucleotides: TGTGCCAGCAGTGAATGGGGGGATCCATTGGATGAGCAGTTCTTC. Residues: CASSEWGDPLDEQFF.

Many counts were recorded for this clonotype. The chain carries TRBV20-1 and TRBJ1-5; 9 bases are shared with TRBD1. The CDR3 contains 21 residues. V lost 2 bases, J lost 2 bases, and 22 bases stayed unmatched. Looked up from germline, CDR1 is DFQATT and CDR2 is SNEGSKA (reference sequence). The CDR3 loop reads CSARSGPYRDRAYIGNQPQHF. In DNA, the CDR3 is TGCAGTGCTAGATCTGGACCTTATCGGGACAGGGCTTATATCGGCAATCAGCCCCAGCATTTT.

The J gene is TRBJ1-6, the V gene TRBV20-1; TRBD1 matches at 10 bases. Germline trimming cut 3 bases from V and 10 bases from J; bases unmatched to any gene: 9. The CDR3 consists of 15 residues. Germline V lookup: CDR1 DFQATT, CDR2 SNEGSKA (reference sequence). CDR3 DNA: TGCAGTGCTAGTAGCAGGGACAGGGGAGAGTCACCCCTCCACTTT. As protein: CSASSRDRGESPLHF.

This clonotype was recorded at least ten times. This CDR3 is CASSIRDRGEKLFF. The CDR3 DNA sequence: TGTGCCAGCAGTATCCGGGACAGGGGAGAAAAACTGTTTTTT. This chain uses TRBV7-8 with TRBJ1-4; 10 nucleotides align to TRBD1. The germline V gene encodes CDR1 SGHVS and CDR2 FQNEAQ. This CDR3 has 14 residues. V dropped 6 bases and J dropped 8; count of bases not matched to a gene: 6. The full variable domain, with the rest looked up from reference TRBV7-8 and TRBJ1-4, is GAGVSQSPRYKVAKRGQDVALRCDPISGHVSLFWYQQALGQGPEFLTYFQNEAQLDKSGLPSDRFFAERPEGSVSTLKIQRTQQEDSAVYLCASSIRDRGEKLFFGSGTQLSVL.

This sequence joins TRBV4-3 and TRBJ2-2; TRBD1 matches 10 bases. CDR1 and CDR2 from the germline V gene are LGHNA and YSLEER. The CDR3 is 17 residues long. V shed 6 bases, J shed 7 bases, and the junction held 14 bases outside the gene matches. As DNA, the CDR3 is TGCGCCAGCAGTCCCAACCTCGGGACAGGGGACGGCGGGGAGCTGTTTTTT. This codes for CASSPNLGTGDGGELFF.

The sample holds one count of this clonotype. This clone may be a read error of a much larger clone one base away. The chain has TRBV5-1 and TRBJ2-1, with 9 bases identical to TRBD1. In germline, CDR1 is SGHRS, CDR2 YFSETQ. This CDR3 region has 15 residues. The CDR3 DNA reads as TGCGTCAGCAGCTCACAGGGGGCCTACTACAATGAGCAGTTCTTC. This codes for CVSSSQGAYYNEQFF.

This clonotype was seen more than once but under ten times. V is TRBV18 and J is TRBJ1-1, with a tentative D call TRBD1 (5 bases). CDR3 length equals 15 residues. In germline, CDR1 is KGHSH, CDR2 LQKENI. V lost 2 bases and J lost 1, with 11 bases in between. The CDR3 DNA reads TGTGCCAGCTCACCAGCCCTGACAGAGAACACTGAAGCTTTCTTT. This codes for CASSPALTENTEAFF.

Concerning this clonotype itself: A much larger clone differs from this one at a single base, so this may be a read error. J is TRBJ2-1 and V is TRBV27; no firm D call. Germline loops: CDR1 MNHEY, CDR2 SMNVEV (reference sequence). This CDR3 has 13 amino acids. CDR3 bases: TGTGCCAGCAGTCGCCGGGTCTACAATGAGCAGCTCTTC. Translated: CASSRRVYNEQLF.

This clonotype was recorded many times. The chain carries TRBV7-9 and TRBJ1-5; 9 bases match TRBD1. Germline values: CDR1 SEHNR, CDR2 FQNEAQ (reference sequence). After removal of 5 bases from V and 4 bases from J, the junction contained 12 bases not matched to a gene. This CDR3 has 17 amino acids. The CDR3 DNA reads TGTGCCAGCAGCCCAGGGACAGGGAAAGGGGCAAATCAGCCCCAGCATTTT. This codes for CASSPGTGKGANQPQHF.

The chain joins TRBV19 to TRBJ2-2; 11 bases match TRBD1. Germline V lookup: CDR1 LNHDA, CDR2 SQIVND (reference sequence). The CDR3 has 15 amino acids. With 5 bases clipped from V and 6 bases from J, the junction kept 5 bases outside the gene matches. DNA of the CDR3: TGTGCCAGTAGTGGACAGGGGGCAGGTCCCGGGGAGCTGTTTTTT. Translated, it gives CASSGQGAGPGELFF.

The CDR3 loop is CSASEGTSGGGSSTDTQYF. CDR3 nucleotide sequence: TGCAGTGCTAGTGAGGGGACTAGCGGGGGTGGCTCTAGCACAGATACGCAGTATTTT. The chain is built from TRBV20-1 and TRBJ2-3; 14 nucleotides agree with TRBD2. The V gene's germline CDR1 is DFQATT and CDR2 SNEGSKA (reference sequence). The CDR3 covers 19 residues. The ends lost 3 bases at V and 0 bases at J; junction bases unmatched: 11.

As to this clonotype: At one of its ends the junction is not consistent with the germline gene, which may arise from a read error. J is TRBJ2-7 and V is TRBV2; 7 bases are a match to TRBD1. This CDR3 has 14 residues. CDR1 and CDR2 (germline): SNHLY, FYNNEI. CDR3 loop: CASSEGTVPSEQYF. CDR3 nucleotides: TGTGCCAGCAGCGAAGGGACAGTCCCTTCCGAGCAGTACTTC.

Regarding this clonotype: At one of its ends the junction is not consistent with the germline gene, which may arise from a read error. The chain combines TRBV2 with TRBJ1-6; D perhaps matches TRBD1 (5 bases). CDR1 and CDR2 (germline): SNHLY, FYNNEI. The CDR3 loop spans 15 amino acids. The CDR3 loop is CASIAGGSYNSPLHF. The CDR3 nucleotides read TGCGCCAGCATCGCCGGGGGGTCCTATAATTCACCCCTCCACTTT. Variable domain in full (rest from reference TRBV2 and TRBJ1-6): EPEVTQTPSHQVTQMGQEVILRCVPISNHLYFYWYRQILGQKVEFLVSFYNNEISEKSEIFDDQFSVERPDGSNFTLKIRSTKLEDSAMYFCASIAGGSYNSPLHFGNGTRLTVT.

The chain has TRBV12-3 or TRBV12-4 and TRBJ2-5; 9 bases match TRBD1. After removal of 7 bases from V and 7 bases from J, the junction contained 7 bases not matched to a gene. This CDR3 contains 13 residues. The CDR3 loop is CASTATGGRTQYF. CDR3 coding DNA: TGTGCCAGCACCGCGACAGGGGGGAGGACCCAGTACTTC.

This clonotype was recorded at least ten times. This chain connects TRBV5-1 to TRBJ2-3; no definite D call. There are 13 residues in the CDR3. Trimming took 0 bases from V and 2 from J, leaving 4 bases between them. Germline V lookup: CDR1 SGHRS, CDR2 YFSETQ. CDR3 bases: TGCGCCAGCAGCTTGGACGTCACAGATACGCAGTATTTT. Amino acids: CASSLDVTDTQYF.